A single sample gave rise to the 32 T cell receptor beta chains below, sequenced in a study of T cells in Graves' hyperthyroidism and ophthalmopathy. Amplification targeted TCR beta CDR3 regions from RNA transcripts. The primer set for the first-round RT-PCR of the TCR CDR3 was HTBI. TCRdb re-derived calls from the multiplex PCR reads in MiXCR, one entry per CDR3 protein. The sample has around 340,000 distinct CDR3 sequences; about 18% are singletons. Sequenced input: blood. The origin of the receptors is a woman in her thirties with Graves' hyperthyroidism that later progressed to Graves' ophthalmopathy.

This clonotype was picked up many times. The CDR3 DNA reads TGTGCCAGCAGCTTAGCTACCGGGACAGGCTCCTACGAGCAGTACTTC. Translating it yields CASSLATGTGSYEQYF. V usage is TRBV11-2 and J usage is TRBJ2-7; 8 bases map to TRBD1. The CDR3 spans 16 residues. The V gene's germline CDR1 is SGHAT and CDR2 FQNNGV. J was trimmed by 0 bases and V by 1 base; bases with no gene match: 5.

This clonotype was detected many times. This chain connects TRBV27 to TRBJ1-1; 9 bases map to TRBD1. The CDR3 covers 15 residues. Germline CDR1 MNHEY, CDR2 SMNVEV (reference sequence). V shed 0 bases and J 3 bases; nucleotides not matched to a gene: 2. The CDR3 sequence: CASSLSRTGDTEAFF. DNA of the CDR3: TGTGCCAGCAGTTTATCGAGGACAGGGGACACTGAAGCTTTCTTT.

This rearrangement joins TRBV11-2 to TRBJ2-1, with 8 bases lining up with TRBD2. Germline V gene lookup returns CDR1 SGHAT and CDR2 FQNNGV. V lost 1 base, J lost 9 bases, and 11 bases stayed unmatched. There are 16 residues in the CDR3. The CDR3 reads CASSLVPGGGRSEQFF. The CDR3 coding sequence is TGTGCCAGCAGCTTAGTACCGGGAGGGGGGCGAAGTGAGCAGTTCTTC.

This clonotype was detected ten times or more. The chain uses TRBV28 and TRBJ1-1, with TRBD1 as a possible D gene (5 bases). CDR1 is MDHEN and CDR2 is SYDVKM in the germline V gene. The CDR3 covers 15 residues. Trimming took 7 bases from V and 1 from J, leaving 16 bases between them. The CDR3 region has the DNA TGTGCCAGCATTAACCACGACAGAGAGAACACTGAAGCTTTCTTT. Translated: CASINHDRENTEAFF.

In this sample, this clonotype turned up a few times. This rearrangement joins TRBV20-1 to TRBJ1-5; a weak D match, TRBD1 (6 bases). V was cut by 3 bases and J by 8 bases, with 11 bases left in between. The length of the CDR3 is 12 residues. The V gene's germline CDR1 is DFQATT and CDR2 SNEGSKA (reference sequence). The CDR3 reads CSASGGREPQHF. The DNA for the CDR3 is TGCAGTGCTAGTGGGGGCCGGGAGCCCCAGCATTTT.

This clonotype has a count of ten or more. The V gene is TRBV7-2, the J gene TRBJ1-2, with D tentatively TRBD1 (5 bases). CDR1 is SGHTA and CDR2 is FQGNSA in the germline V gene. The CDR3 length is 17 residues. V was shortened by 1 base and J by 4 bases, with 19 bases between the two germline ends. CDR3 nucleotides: TGTGCCAGCAGCTTAGGTCCCATGGGGCAGCAGGGCTATGGCTACACCTTC. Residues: CASSLGPMGQQGYGYTF.

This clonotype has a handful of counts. DNA for the CDR3: TGTGCCAGTAGTATAGGAACTAGCGGGAGGGCCCGCGGGGAGCTGTTTTTT. Its translation: CASSIGTSGRARGELFF. V is TRBV19 and J is TRBJ2-2; 13 bases are a match to TRBD2. The CDR3 covers 17 residues. Unmatched junction bases numbered 6, after V lost 1 base and J lost 7 bases. Germline V gene lookup returns CDR1 LNHDA and CDR2 SQIVND (reference sequence).

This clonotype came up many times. The chain's CDR3 is CASSVPRGSRYNEQFF. The DNA for the CDR3 is TGTGCCAGCAGCGTACCTCGGGGTAGCAGATACAATGAGCAGTTCTTC. V gene TRBV27 combines with J gene TRBJ2-1; D may be TRBD2 (5 bases). Trimming removed 6 bases at V and 4 bases at J, with 19 bases between. CDR1 and CDR2 from the germline V gene are MNHEY and SMNVEV (reference sequence). The CDR3 length is 16 residues.

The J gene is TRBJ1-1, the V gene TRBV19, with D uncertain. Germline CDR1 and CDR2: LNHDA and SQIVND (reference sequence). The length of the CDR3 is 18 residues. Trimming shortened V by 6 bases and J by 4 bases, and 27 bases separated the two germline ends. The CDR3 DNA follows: TGTGCCAGTAGGAAACTCGAGGGCAGGTGGGCCGCGACCACTGAAGCTTTCTTT. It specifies CASRKLEGRWAATTEAFF.

CDR3 sequence: CASSLQGDVYEQYF. The CDR3, as DNA: TGTGCCAGCAGTTTACAGGGAGACGTCTACGAGCAGTACTTC. The chain uses TRBV12-3 or TRBV12-4 and TRBJ2-7; either TRBD1 or TRBD2 may fit D (5 bases each). There are 14 residues in the CDR3. The V and J ends lost 2 bases and 3 bases respectively, with 11 bases between them.

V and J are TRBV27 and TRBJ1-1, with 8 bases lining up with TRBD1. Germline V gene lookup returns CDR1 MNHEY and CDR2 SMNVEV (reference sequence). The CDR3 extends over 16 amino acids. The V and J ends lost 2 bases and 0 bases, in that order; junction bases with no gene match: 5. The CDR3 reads CASSLQGARVNTEAFF. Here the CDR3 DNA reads TGTGCCAGCAGTTTACAGGGGGCTAGGGTGAACACTGAAGCTTTCTTT.

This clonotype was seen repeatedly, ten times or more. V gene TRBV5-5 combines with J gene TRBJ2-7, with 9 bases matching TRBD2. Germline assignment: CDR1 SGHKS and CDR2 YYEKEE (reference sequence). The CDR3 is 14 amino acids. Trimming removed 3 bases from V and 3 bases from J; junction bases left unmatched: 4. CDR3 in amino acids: CASSSGTSSYEQYF. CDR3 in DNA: TGTGCCAGCAGCTCCGGGACTAGCAGCTACGAGCAGTACTTC.

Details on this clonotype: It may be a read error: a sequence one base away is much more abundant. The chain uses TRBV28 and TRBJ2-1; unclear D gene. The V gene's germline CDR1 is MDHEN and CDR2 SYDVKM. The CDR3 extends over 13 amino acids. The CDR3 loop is CASSLTHYNEQLF. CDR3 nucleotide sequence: TGTGCCAGCAGTTTAACTCATTACAATGAGCAGCTCTTC.

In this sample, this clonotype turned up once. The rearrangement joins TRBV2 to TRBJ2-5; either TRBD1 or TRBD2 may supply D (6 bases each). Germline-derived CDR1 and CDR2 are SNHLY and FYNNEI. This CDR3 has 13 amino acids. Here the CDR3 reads CASGDAGEETQYF. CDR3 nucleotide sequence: TGTGCTAGCGGTGACGCAGGGGAAGAGACCCAGTACTTC. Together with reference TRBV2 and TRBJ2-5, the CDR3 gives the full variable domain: EPEVTQTPSHQVTQMGQEVILRCVPISNHLYFYWYRQILGQKVEFLVSFYNNEISEKSEIFDDQFSVERPDGSNFTLKIRSTKLEDSAMYFCASGDAGEETQYFGPGTRLLVL.

The CDR3 region has the DNA TGTGCCAGCACAAAGGGAATGGATACGCAGTATTTT. Translating it yields CASTKGMDTQYF. This rearrangement joins TRBV7-9 to TRBJ2-3; no reliable D call. This CDR3 has 12 residues. Germline V gives CDR1 SEHNR, CDR2 FQNEAQ (reference sequence). V was pared by 7 bases and J by 6 bases, with 11 bases between.

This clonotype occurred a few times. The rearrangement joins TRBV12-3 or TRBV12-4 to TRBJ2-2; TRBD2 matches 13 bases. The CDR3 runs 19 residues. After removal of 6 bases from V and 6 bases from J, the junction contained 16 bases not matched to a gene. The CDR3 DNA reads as TGTGCCAGCAGCCCGGGACAGGGGGGACTAGCGGGACATCCCGGGGAGCTGTTTTTT. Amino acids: CASSPGQGGLAGHPGELFF.

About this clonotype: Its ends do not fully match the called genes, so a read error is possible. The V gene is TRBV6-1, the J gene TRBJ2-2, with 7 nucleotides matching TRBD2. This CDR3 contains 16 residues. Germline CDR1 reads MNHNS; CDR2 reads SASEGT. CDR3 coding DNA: TGTGCCATCAGTGAAACGACTAGCCGGAACACCGGGGAGCTGTTTTTT. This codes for CAISETTSRNTGELFF.

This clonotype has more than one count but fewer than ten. The CDR3 protein is CASSENSGVSYNEQFF. Written as DNA, the CDR3 is TGCGCCAGCAGTGAGAATAGCGGGGTGTCATACAATGAGCAGTTCTTC. V is TRBV10-1 and J is TRBJ2-1; 8 bases align to TRBD2. The CDR3 runs to 16 residues. The germline V gene has CDR1 WNHNN and CDR2 SYGVQD (reference sequence). The J segment lost 4 bases and the V segment lost 2 bases, leaving 7 bases of the junction unmatched.

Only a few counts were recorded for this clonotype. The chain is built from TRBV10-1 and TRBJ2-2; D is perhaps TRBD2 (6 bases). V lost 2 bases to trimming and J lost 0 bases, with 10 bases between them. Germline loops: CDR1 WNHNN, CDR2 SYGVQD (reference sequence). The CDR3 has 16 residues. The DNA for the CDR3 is TGCGCCAGCAGTGAGCTAGCGCGAACGAACACCGGGGAGCTGTTTTTT. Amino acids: CASSELARTNTGELFF.

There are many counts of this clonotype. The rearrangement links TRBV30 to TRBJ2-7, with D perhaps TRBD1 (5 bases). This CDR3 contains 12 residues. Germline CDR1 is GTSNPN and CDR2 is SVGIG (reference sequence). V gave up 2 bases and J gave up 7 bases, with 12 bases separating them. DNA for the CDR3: TGTGCCTGGAGTCATCAGGGCTGGGAGCAGTACTTC. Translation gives CAWSHQGWEQYF. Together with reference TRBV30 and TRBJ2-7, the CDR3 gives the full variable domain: SQTIHQWPATLVQPVGSPLSLECTVEGTSNPNLYWYRQAAGRGLQLLFYSVGIGQISSEVPQNLSASRPQDRQFILSSKKLLLSDSGFYLCAWSHQGWEQYFGPGTRLTVT.

The CDR3 sequence is CSLRTGQESSEQYF. The CDR3 nucleotides are TGCAGTCTCAGAACGGGACAGGAATCGTCCGAGCAGTACTTC. The chain is built from TRBV20-1 and TRBJ2-7; 8 bases agree with TRBD1. CDR3 length equals 14 residues. V was clipped by 8 bases and J by 6 bases; unmatched bases: 15. CDR1 is DFQATT and CDR2 is SNEGSKA in the germline V gene (reference sequence).

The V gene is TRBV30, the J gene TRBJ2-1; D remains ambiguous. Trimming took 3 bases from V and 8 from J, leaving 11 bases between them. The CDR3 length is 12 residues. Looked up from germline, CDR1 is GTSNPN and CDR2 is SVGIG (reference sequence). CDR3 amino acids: CAWSLGVDEQFF. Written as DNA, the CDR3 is TGTGCCTGGAGCTTGGGCGTCGATGAGCAGTTCTTC.

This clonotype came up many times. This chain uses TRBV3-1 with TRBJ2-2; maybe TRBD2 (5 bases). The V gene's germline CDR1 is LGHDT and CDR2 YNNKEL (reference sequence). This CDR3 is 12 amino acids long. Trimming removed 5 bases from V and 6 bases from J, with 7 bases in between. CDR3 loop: CASSSGSGELFF. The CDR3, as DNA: TGTGCCAGCAGCTCGGGGTCCGGGGAGCTGTTTTTT.

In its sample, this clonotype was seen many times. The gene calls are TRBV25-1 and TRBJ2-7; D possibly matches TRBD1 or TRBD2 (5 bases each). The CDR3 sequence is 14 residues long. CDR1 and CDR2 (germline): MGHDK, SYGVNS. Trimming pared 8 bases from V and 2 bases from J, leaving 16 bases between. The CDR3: CASSRDAYTYEQYF. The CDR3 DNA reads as TGTGCCAGCTCCCGGGACGCATATACCTACGAGCAGTACTTC.

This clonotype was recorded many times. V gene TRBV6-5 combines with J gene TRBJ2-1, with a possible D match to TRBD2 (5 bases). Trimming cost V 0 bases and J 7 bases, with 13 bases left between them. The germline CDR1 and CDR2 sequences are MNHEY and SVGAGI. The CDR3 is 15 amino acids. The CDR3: CASSYSFQTNNEQFF. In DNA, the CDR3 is TGTGCCAGCAGTTACTCGTTTCAGACTAATAATGAGCAGTTCTTC.

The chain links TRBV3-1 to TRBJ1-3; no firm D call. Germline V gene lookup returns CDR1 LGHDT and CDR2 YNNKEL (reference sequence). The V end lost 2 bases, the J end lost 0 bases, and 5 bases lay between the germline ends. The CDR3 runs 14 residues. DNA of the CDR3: TGTGCCAGCAGCCAACTGAACTCTGGAAACACCATATATTTT. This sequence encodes CASSQLNSGNTIYF.

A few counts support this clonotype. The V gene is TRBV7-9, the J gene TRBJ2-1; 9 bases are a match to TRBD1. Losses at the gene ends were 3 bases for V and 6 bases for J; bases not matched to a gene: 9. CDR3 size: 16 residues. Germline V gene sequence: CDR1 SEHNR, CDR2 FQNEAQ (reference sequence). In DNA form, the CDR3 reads TGTGCCAGCAGCTTTAAGGGGACAGGGATTTTCAATGAGCAGTTCTTC. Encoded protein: CASSFKGTGIFNEQFF.

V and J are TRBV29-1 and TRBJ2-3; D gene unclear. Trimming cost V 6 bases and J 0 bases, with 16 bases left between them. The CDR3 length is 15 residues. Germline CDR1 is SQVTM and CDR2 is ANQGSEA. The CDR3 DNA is TGCAGCGTAAAAATCCACCTCCGCAGCACAGATACGCAGTATTTT. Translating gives CSVKIHLRSTDTQYF.

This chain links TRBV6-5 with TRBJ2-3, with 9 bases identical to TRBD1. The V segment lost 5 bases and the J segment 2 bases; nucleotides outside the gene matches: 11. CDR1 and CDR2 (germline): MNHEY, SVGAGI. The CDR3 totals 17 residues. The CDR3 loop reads CASSHPVGTGITDTQYF. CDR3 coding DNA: TGTGCCAGCAGTCACCCTGTTGGGACAGGGATCACAGATACGCAGTATTTT.

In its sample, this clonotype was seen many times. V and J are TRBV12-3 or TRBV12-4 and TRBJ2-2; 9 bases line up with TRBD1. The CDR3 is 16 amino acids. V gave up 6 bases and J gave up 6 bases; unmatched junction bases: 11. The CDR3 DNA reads TGTGCCAGCAGCCGAAGGAGGGACAGGGCTGCCGGGGAGCTGTTTTTT. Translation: CASSRRRDRAAGELFF.

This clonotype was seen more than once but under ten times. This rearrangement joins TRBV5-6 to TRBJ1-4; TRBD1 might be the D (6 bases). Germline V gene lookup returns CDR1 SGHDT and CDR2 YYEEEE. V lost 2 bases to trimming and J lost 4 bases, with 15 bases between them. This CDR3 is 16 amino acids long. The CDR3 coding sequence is TGTGCCAGCAGCTTTTTTTTCAGGGACAATAATGAAAAACTGTTTTTT. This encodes CASSFFFRDNNEKLFF.

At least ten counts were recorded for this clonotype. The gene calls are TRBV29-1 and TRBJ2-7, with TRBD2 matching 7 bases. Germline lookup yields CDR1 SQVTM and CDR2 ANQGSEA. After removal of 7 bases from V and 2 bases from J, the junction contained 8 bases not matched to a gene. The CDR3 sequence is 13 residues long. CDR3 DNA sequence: TGCAGCGCCACGCCGGGACTAACCTACGAGCAGTACTTC. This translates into CSATPGLTYEQYF.